This T cell receptor beta chain was sequenced for a study of blood T cell repertoires in COVID-19. V lost 4 bases and J lost 4; bases outside the gene matches: 7. From germline, CDR1 is MNHNY and CDR2 SVGAGI (reference sequence). CDR3 size: 15 residues. The repertoire was sequenced with immunoSEQ multiplex PCR; TCRdb's copy has only in-frame clones and lacks some. The repertoire holds under 300,000 clones, with approximately 84% as singletons. The rearrangement joins TRBV6-6 to TRBJ2-7, with 10 positions matching TRBD1. This TCR derives from a human donor with COVID-19, enrolled during active disease. The donor label of this sample is uncertain. Sequenced material: peripheral blood. The CDR3 nucleotides are TGTGCCAGCAGTTCCTGGGACAGGGGACTTTACGAGCAGTACTTC. This encodes CASSSWDRGLYEQYF.